Below are 18 T cell receptor beta chains sequenced from a single sample in a study of T cell clonality in common variable immunodeficiency. TCRdb's table, derived via immunoSEQ multiplex PCR, lists solely in-frame clones and lacks some. Sampling found about 39,000 clones, none seen once. Source material: peripheral blood mononuclear cells. The receptors derive from a person aged 18-69 years in good health.

This clone was seen ten or more times. The CDR3 end falls 3 residues outside the read, so it is completed with the germline J gene. This chain connects TRBV2 to TRBJ2-1; TRBD1 might be the D (5 bases). CDR1 and CDR2 from the germline V gene are SNHLY and FYNNEI. The germline V and J ends were trimmed by 8 bases and 4 bases, with 21 bases remaining between them. The CDR3 totals 16 residues. The part of the CDR3 DNA that was read is TGTGCCAGCCTCTTGTCCAGGAGAAGGGGATACAATGAG. This sequence encodes CASLLSRRRGYNE. The full CDR3 sequence reads CASLLSRRRGYNEQFF.

This clone has a count of ten or more. The read terminates 3 residues ahead of where the CDR3 ends, so the germline J gene completes it. The chain recombines TRBV10-3 with TRBJ2-7, with 10 bases that match TRBD1. The CDR3 is 15 residues long. Germline-derived CDR1 and CDR2 are ENHRY and SYGVKD. V lost 5 bases, J lost 0 bases, and 4 bases stayed unmatched. The CDR3 loop reads CAISPGQGRSYEQYF. The covered CDR3 bases are TGTGCCATCAGTCCGGGACAGGGGCGCTCCTACGAG.

This clone was recorded at least ten times. CDR3 bases read: TGCAGTGCCCGACAGGGGGTGAACACTGAA. It yields the protein CSARQGVNTE. The CDR3 in full is CSARQGVNTEAFF. The chain joins TRBV20-1 to TRBJ1-1, with 9 nucleotides matching TRBD1. The read gets to within 3 residues of the CDR3 end, and the germline J gene fills in the rest. The CDR3 has 13 residues. The V gene end was trimmed by 6 bases and the J gene end by 0 bases; junction bases not matched to a gene: 2. Per germline, CDR1 DFQATT and CDR2 SNEGSKA (reference sequence).

This clone was seen many times. The missing CDR3 end, 3 residues past where the read stops, is filled in from the germline J gene. The rearrangement joins TRBV29-1 to TRBJ1-4, with TRBD1 identical over 7 bases. Losses at the gene ends were 4 bases for V and 5 bases for J; bases not matched to a gene: 4. This CDR3 comprises 13 residues. Germline V lookup: CDR1 SQVTM, CDR2 ANQGSEA. CDR3 loop: CSVAGQPNEKLFF. The sequenced part of the CDR3 DNA is TGCAGCGTTGCGGGACAGCCCAATGAAAAA.

Worth noting for this clone: The CDR3 end is not reached by the read, which stops 3 residues before it; the germline J gene fills it in. This chain uses TRBV23-1 with TRBJ2-2; D uncertain. TRBV23-1 is an open reading frame whose function is uncertain. This CDR3 is 16 amino acids long. This CDR3 reads CASSPAAPGSNEKLFF. Incomplete CDR3 DNA: TGCGCCAGCAGTCCGGCGGCGCCGGGTTCGAATGAAAAG.

This clone was recorded at least ten times. The sequenced fragment ends 3 residues before the CDR3 boundary, so the rest is inferred from the germline J gene. V is TRBV2 and J is TRBJ2-1; 7 nucleotides match TRBD2. With V trimmed by 6 bases and J by 2 bases, 1 base remained unmatched. Germline CDR1 reads SNHLY; CDR2 reads FYNNEI. The CDR3 is made up of 13 amino acids. CDR3 amino acids: CASRAGTYNEQFF. The DNA read from the CDR3 is TGTGCCAGCAGAGCGGGAACCTACAATGAG.

This clone has ten or more counts. The read gets to within 3 residues of the CDR3 end, and the germline J gene fills in the rest. The chain uses TRBV28 and TRBJ2-1, with a tentative D call TRBD1 (6 bases). Germline CDR1 reads MDHEN; CDR2 reads SYDVKM. V was clipped by 4 bases and J by 4 bases, with 17 bases between them. This CDR3 region has 16 residues. CDR3 sequence reads: CASSSSGANLYNEQFF. Partial CDR3 DNA: TGTGCCAGCAGTTCCTCAGGGGCGAACCTATACAATGAG.

At least ten counts were recorded for this clone. The read ends 3 residues shy of where the CDR3 ends; the end is completed using the germline J gene. The chain carries TRBV24-1 and TRBJ2-5; D not certain. CDR1 is KGHDR, CDR2 SFDVKD, per germline. CDR3 length: 15 residues. V lost 0 bases to trimming and J lost 0 bases, with 7 bases between them. The CDR3 DNA, read in part, is TGTGCCACCAGTGATTTGTGGGCGAACCAAGAGACC. It specifies CATSDLWANQET. The complete CDR3 sequence is CATSDLWANQETQYF.

This clone occurred many times. The read ends 3 residues shy of where the CDR3 ends; the end is completed using the germline J gene. The same CDR3 can be traced to other DNA sequences in this sample. The rearrangement links TRBV20-1 to TRBJ2-5; D might be TRBD1 (5 bases). The CDR3 totals 14 residues. The germline V gene has CDR1 DFQATT and CDR2 SNEGSKA (reference sequence). Trimming shortened V by 0 bases and J by 4 bases, and 12 bases separated the two germline ends. The CDR3 protein is CSARDPRGGETQYF. Partial CDR3 DNA: TGCAGTGCTAGAGATCCTAGGGGTGGAGAGACC.

This clone occurred many times. From the germline J gene comes the end of the CDR3, since the read stops 3 residues before it. The rearrangement uses TRBV20-1 and TRBJ2-5, with a possible D match to TRBD1 (6 bases). The V and J ends lost 5 bases and 5 bases respectively, with 12 bases between them. The CDR3 contains 12 residues. Germline V gives CDR1 DFQATT, CDR2 SNEGSKA (reference sequence). The CDR3 bases that were read are TGCAGTGCTGTCCGGACAGATGAGACC. This translates into CSAVRTDET. The entire CDR3 is CSAVRTDETQYF.

Remarks on this clone: The CDR3 end is not reached by the read, which stops 3 residues before it; the germline J gene fills it in. The chain joins TRBV6-1 to TRBJ1-2; the D is unclear. CDR1 is MNHNS and CDR2 is SASEGT in the germline V gene. This CDR3 is 19 amino acids long. CDR3 residues: CASSEGLAGGQRTTDTYTF. The sequenced CDR3 bases are TGTGCCAGCAGTGAAGGACTAGCGGGAGGGCAAAGAACCACAGATACC.

This clone was counted many times. CDR3 amino acids: CSVLTLDRQPSLDGYTF. The CDR3 DNA, read in part, is TGCAGCGTCCTCACTCTGGACAGGCAACCGTCCTTGGATGGC. The chain uses TRBV29-1 and TRBJ1-2; 7 bases match TRBD1. The CDR3 end is not reached by the read, which stops 3 residues before it; the germline J gene fills it in. Germline V CDR1 and CDR2: SQVTM, ANQGSEA. V dropped 6 bases and J dropped 6; count of bases not matched to a gene: 22. CDR3 length: 17 residues.

This clone was seen repeatedly, ten times or more. Read data end 3 residues before the CDR3 end; the end is taken from the germline J gene. This sequence joins TRBV7-2 and TRBJ1-5; D is ambiguous. Germline V gives CDR1 SGHTA, CDR2 FQGNSA. The length of the CDR3 is 15 residues. V shed 2 bases and J shed 4 bases, with 12 bases lying between them. This chain's CDR3 is CASSLSFPRNQPQHF. Incomplete CDR3 DNA: TGTGCCAGCAGCTTAAGTTTTCCGCGGAATCAGCCC.

This clone was detected only a few times. The CDR3 end lies 3 residues beyond the end of the read and is filled in from the germline J gene. The chain carries TRBV11-1 and TRBJ2-3; 7 bases match TRBD2. This CDR3 is 12 amino acids long. Germline V gene lookup returns CDR1 SGHAT and CDR2 FQDESV (reference sequence). Here the CDR3 reads CASMEGGSAQYF. The covered CDR3 bases are TGTGCCAGCATGGAGGGCGGGAGCGCG.

This clone was counted at least ten times. The CDR3: CASSLATGGQETQYF. Partial CDR3 DNA: TGCGCCAGCAGCTTGGCGACAGGGGGGCAAGAGACG. This sequence joins TRBV5-1 and TRBJ2-3, with 9 bases that match TRBD1. The read ends 3 residues shy of where the CDR3 ends; the end is completed using the germline J gene. CDR1 and CDR2 (germline): SGHRS, YFSETQ. This CDR3 is 15 amino acids long.

This clone came up a few times. The read is 3 residues too short to cover the CDR3 end, so that end is filled in from the germline J gene. The chain employs TRBV5-1 and TRBJ2-1; 9 bases are a match to TRBD2. Germline V gives CDR1 SGHRS, CDR2 YFSETQ. Unmatched junction bases numbered 10, after V lost 0 bases and J lost 6 bases. There are 17 residues in the CDR3. The CDR3 loop reads CASSLALAAGGPNEQFF. The DNA read from the CDR3 is TGCGCCAGCAGCTTGGCCTTAGCGGCGGGAGGGCCCAATGAG.

This clone came up many times. The missing CDR3 end, 3 residues past where the read stops, is filled in from the germline J gene. The genes are TRBV20-1 and TRBJ2-3; 11 nucleotides match TRBD2. Germline CDR1 and CDR2: DFQATT and SNEGSKA (reference sequence). The V and J ends lost 1 base and 5 bases, in that order; junction bases with no gene match: 8. The CDR3 loop spans 16 amino acids. The sequenced part of the CDR3 DNA is TGCAGTGCTAGAGCCGGACTAGCGGGTGCCGGAGATACG. This sequence encodes CSARAGLAGAGDT. The whole CDR3 protein is CSARAGLAGAGDTQYF.

This clone came up many times. The read ends 3 residues early relative to the CDR3; the germline J gene fills the gap. The J gene is TRBJ2-5, the V gene TRBV2; 7 nucleotides line up with TRBD2. V dropped 6 bases and J dropped 2; count of bases not matched to a gene: 3. The CDR3 runs 13 residues. The germline gives CDR1 SNHLY, CDR2 FYNNEI. CDR3 DNA, as far as it was read: TGTGCCAGCAGAGAGCGGGGACAAGAGACC. It is translated as CASRERGQET. The CDR3, in full, reads CASRERGQETQYF.